This T cell receptor beta chain stems from a study of shared clonotypes between healthy human individuals. Study conclusions and caveats: Limited genetic and exposure-history diversity came from having few donors. Sequencing depth was a factor that was expected to affect clonotype sharing among donors.

The assay was carried out at the deep level. Profiling relied on immunoSEQ multiplex PCR, and the TCRdb table lists in-frame clones only, not all of them. The table lists 2 million to 2.5 million clones, 90% to 97% of them singletons. This clone was counted once. Antigen: not known. This sample includes further DNA sequences coding for the same CDR3. CDR3 size: 13 residues. Trimming pared 0 bases from V and 3 bases from J, leaving 4 bases between. Germline CDR1 reads SGDLS; CDR2 reads YYNGEE. Study donors comprised healthy, HIV-negative adults devoid of recent acute infection or vaccination. The source material was naive CD4+ T cells sorted from blood. Subset described: CD45RA+ positively selected. This TCR came from a man younger than 30 in good health. J is TRBJ1-5 and V is TRBV9, with no clear D. The CDR3 coding sequence is TGTGCCAGCAGCGTAGGTGACAATCAGCCCCAGCATTTT. Translating it yields CASSVGDNQPQHF.